Each of the 2 T cell receptor delta chains below was sequenced from the same sample in a study of γδ T cells in repeated Plasmodium falciparum infection. TCRdb reprocessed the multiplex PCR reads using CATT. The sample records more than 45,000 delta-chain clones, around 1.7% being singletons. Gammadelta T cells were flow-sorted from PBMC into Vgamma9/Vdelta2+ and Vdelta2-negative populations for bulk analysis. The specimen was gamma-delta T cells from blood. The source is a pool of human donors (malaria-infected and uninfected, not separated).

This clone showed up many times. A far larger clone is a single base away, which makes a read error likely. The same CDR3 can be traced to other DNA sequences in this sample. V and J are TRDV2 and TRDJ1; 8 nucleotides agree with TRDD3. The J gene was missing in TCRdb and was found by matching the end of the DNA to germline. CDR3 length: 20 amino acids. Germline assignment: CDR1 GEAIGNYY and CDR2 EKD. The V and J ends lost 4 bases and 0 bases, in that order; junction bases with no gene match: 21. The DNA for the CDR3 is TGTGCCTGTGATACGGCCTTCCCACCGGCTACTGGGGGGTACACCGATAAACTCATCTTT. It codes for CACDTAFPPATGGYTDKLIF.

This clone was seen a handful of times. The protein TCRdb gives is from a much larger clone and does not agree with this DNA's translation at residue 8, likely a read error; the protein shown here comes from the DNA. The chain is built from TRDV1 and TRDJ1; the match to TRDD3 covers 9 bases. Per germline, CDR1 TSWWSYY and CDR2 QGS. J gave up 0 bases and V 4 bases, and 30 bases lay outside the gene matches. This CDR3 has 24 amino acids. CDR3 nucleotides: TGTGCTCTTGGGGCCCAAAACCTAATTCCTGAGCCGGGGGATACTAGTGGGTACACCGATAAACTCATCTTT. Amino acid sequence: CALGAQNLIPEPGDTSGYTDKLIF.